These T cell receptor beta chains were read from a single sample in a study of blood T cell repertoires in COVID-19. Generated by immunoSEQ multiplex PCR, the TCRdb table keeps only in-frame clones and is missing some. The repertoire holds about 190,000 clones, about 88% seen once, with roughly 2.9% in the top ten. Source material: peripheral blood. These TCRs come from a woman aged 30 to 39 with active or convalescent COVID-19. Each CDR3 is given with its conserved first and last residue. The D gene is left open where the match is weak. Only some rows state a clone size, as once, few, many or a class for expanded clones.

D gene	V gene	clone size	J gene	CDR3 DNA	CDR3 protein
TRBD1	TRBV2	.	TRBJ1-1	TGTGCCAGCAGTGCGGACAGGGGGCGGAATGAAGCTTTCTTT	CASSADRGRNEAFF
TRBD1	TRBV6-5	.	TRBJ2-7	TGTGCCAGCAGCAGGACAGGGACAACTAGAGAGCAGTACTTC	CASSRTGTTREQYF
.	TRBV6-5	.	TRBJ1-2	TGTGCCAGCAGTTTAGGGGGTGACCTTTCGTGGGGCTACACCTTC	CASSLGGDLSWGYTF
.	TRBV4-1	few	TRBJ1-6	TGCGCCAGCAGCCAAGATCTTGGCGGCTCCTATAATTCACCCCTCCACTTT	CASSQDLGGSYNSPLHF
TRBD1	TRBV5-1	once	TRBJ2-1	TGCGCCAGCAGCTTAATCAGGGGGCGCGACCATGAGCAGTTCTTC	CASSLIRGRDHEQFF
.	TRBV3-1/TRBV3-2	.	TRBJ2-7	TGTGCCAGCAGGCTGTCGCAAGCCCCCTACGAGCAGTACTTC	CASRLSQAPYEQYF
.	TRBV11-2	few	TRBJ1-3	TGTGCCAGCAGACAGGGCTCTGGAAACACCATATATTTT	CASRQGSGNTIYF
.	TRBV5-6	.	TRBJ1-2	TGTGCCAGCAGTTTAGACACCAACTATGGCTACACCTTC	CASSLDTNYGYTF
TRBD1	TRBV5-6	.	TRBJ1-6	TGTGCCAGCAGGGCCGGGACAGTGCGAGATTCACCCCTCCACTTT	CASRAGTVRDSPLHF
.	TRBV7-6	.	TRBJ1-5	TGTGCCAGCAGCTTGGGGGGAGGCAATCAGCCCCAGCATTTT	CASSLGGGNQPQHF
.	TRBV19	.	TRBJ1-2	TGTGCCAGTAGTGCCTCGGGGATCCGTGGCTACACCTTC	CASSASGIRGYTF
.	TRBV5-6	.	TRBJ1-1	TGTGCCAGCAGACCATACTCAACAGACCTGAACACTGAAGCTTTCTTT	CASRPYSTDLNTEAFF
.	TRBV18	.	TRBJ2-3	TGTGCCAGCTCACCAAGCGGAGATACAGATACGCAGTATTTT	CASSPSGDTDTQYF
.	TRBV3-1/TRBV3-2	.	TRBJ2-1	TGTGCCAGCAGCCAAGTCACAGGCGGATACTACAATGAGCAGTTCTTC	CASSQVTGGYYNEQFF
.	TRBV27	.	TRBJ2-7	TGTGCCAGCAGTTTATCACGACAGAACTACGAGCAGTACTTC	CASSLSRQNYEQYF
TRBD1	TRBV19	.	TRBJ2-5	TGTGCCAGCCCGCTAATCTCGACAGGGAACCTGGAGACCCAGTACTTC	CASPLISTGNLETQYF
TRBD2	TRBV7-6	.	TRBJ2-3	TGTGCCAGCAGCTCCTCTAGCGGGATGCGGGATACGCAGTATTTT	CASSSSSGMRDTQYF
.	TRBV7-9	.	TRBJ1-5	TGTGCCAGCAGCGGGTACGGGGATAGCAATCAGCCCCAGCATTTT	CASSGYGDSNQPQHF
.	TRBV6-5	.	TRBJ1-2	TGTGCCAGCAGTTACTACCGGGAGGAACCATATGGCTACACCTTC	CASSYYREEPYGYTF
TRBD1	TRBV18	.	TRBJ1-5	TGTGCCAGCTCACCCCGGACAGGAGATCAGCCCCAGCATTTT	CASSPRTGDQPQHF
.	TRBV27	.	TRBJ2-1	TGTGCCAGCAGGGGGGCAGGGGTCACTGAGCAGTTCTTC	CASRGAGVTEQFF
.	TRBV5-5	few	TRBJ1-2	TGTGCCAGCAGCTCCCTACAGGGACCCTATGGCTACACCTTC	CASSSLQGPYGYTF
.	TRBV2	.	TRBJ2-1	TGTGCCAGCATCGAGGATGGCTACAATGAGCAGTTCTTC	CASIEDGYNEQFF
TRBD1	TRBV27	.	TRBJ1-2	TGTGCCAGCAGTGGATGGGGCAGGGACAGCCACTATGGCTACACCTTC	CASSGWGRDSHYGYTF
.	TRBV28	.	TRBJ1-1	TGTGCCAGCAGTCATAAACCAGGGAACACTGAAGCTTTCTTT	CASSHKPGNTEAFF
.	TRBV10-1	.	TRBJ2-3	TGCGCCAGCAGTACTCTCCGCACAGATACGCAGTATTTT	CASSTLRTDTQYF
TRBD1	TRBV19	.	TRBJ1-1	TGTGCCAGTAGTATTTACAGGGGGCAAGCTTTCTTT	CASSIYRGQAFF
TRBD2	TRBV19	.	TRBJ2-1	TGTGCCAGTAGTATGTCCTCGGGAGGGGCGACCTACAATGAGCAGTTCTTC	CASSMSSGGATYNEQFF
TRBD1	TRBV10-3	.	TRBJ2-1	TGTGCCATCGGACAGGGGAGAAACAATGAGCAGTTCTTC	CAIGQGRNNEQFF
TRBD1	TRBV6-6	.	TRBJ1-5	TGTGCCAGCAGCCGTACAGGGGGGACTCAGCCCCAGCATTTT	CASSRTGGTQPQHF
.	TRBV2	.	TRBJ1-4	TGTGCCAGCAGTGAAGAACAGGGTTTAGAAAAACTGTTTTTT	CASSEEQGLEKLFF
.	TRBV19	few	TRBJ1-2	TGTGCCAGTAGGAGAAACTATGGCTACACCTTC	CASRRNYGYTF
.	TRBV7-7	.	TRBJ1-3	TGTGCTAGCTCGATCGCGGGGGGCTCTGGAAACACCATATATTTT	CASSIAGGSGNTIYF
TRBD1	TRBV6-5	.	TRBJ1-1	TGTGCCAGCAGGGATGGACAGGGAGAACAAACTGAAGCTTTCTTT	CASRDGQGEQTEAFF
.	TRBV5-1	.	TRBJ1-3	TGCGCCAGCAGCTCCTCGGAGACTGGAAACACCATATATTTT	CASSSSETGNTIYF
.	TRBV13	once	TRBJ1-2	TGTGCCAGCAGCTTCGGGGAGGATGGCTACACCTTC	CASSFGEDGYTF
.	TRBV6-4	.	TRBJ2-3	TGTGCCAGCAGCTTAGTGCCGTCCACAGATACGCAGTATTTT	CASSLVPSTDTQYF
.	TRBV19	.	TRBJ1-5	TGTGCCAGTAGTCCCATGCAGTTGGGAGGGGGCAATCAGCCCCAGCATTTT	CASSPMQLGGGNQPQHF
TRBD1	TRBV19	.	TRBJ1-4	TGTGCCAGTAGTAACCACAGGGGGCGAAATGAAAAACTGTTTTTT	CASSNHRGRNEKLFF
TRBD1	TRBV11-2	.	TRBJ1-1	TGTGCCAGCAACAAGACAGGGCCCGCTGAAGCTTTCTTT	CASNKTGPAEAFF
.	TRBV29-1	.	TRBJ1-1	TGCAGCGTGAACCAGGGGCCGGGCACTGAAGCTTTCTTT	CSVNQGPGTEAFF
TRBD2	TRBV7-6	.	TRBJ2-7	TGTGCCAGCAGCGTGTGGACTAGCGGGAGTGGGTACGAGCAGTACTTC	CASSVWTSGSGYEQYF
.	TRBV18	.	TRBJ1-1	TGTGCCAGCTCACCAGCAGGGTCCCCGAACACTGAAGCTTTCTTT	CASSPAGSPNTEAFF
.	TRBV19	.	TRBJ2-5	TGTGCCAGTAGTACCCAGGGGGGAGAGACCCAGTACTTC	CASSTQGGETQYF
TRBD1	TRBV10-1	.	TRBJ1-2	TGCGCCAGCAGTGAGTCGGGACAGCTCTCCCCACGGAATGGCTACACCTTC	CASSESGQLSPRNGYTF
.	TRBV19	.	TRBJ2-5	TGTGCCAGTAGTATGTTCTTCGATCCTAGAGAGACCCAGTACTTC	CASSMFFDPRETQYF
TRBD1	TRBV19	.	TRBJ1-5	TGTGCCAGTAGTATGGCTATGGACAGGTATCTTGGGGATGAGAGCAATCAGCCCCAGCATTTT	CASSMAMDRYLGDESNQPQHF
.	TRBV15	few	TRBJ1-4	TGTGCCACCAGCGGACGGACAGCAGAAAAACTGTTTTTT	CATSGRTAEKLFF
TRBD1	TRBV7-9	.	TRBJ2-5	TGTGCCAGCAGCTCCGGGACAGGGGATTCGGAGACCCAGTACTTC	CASSSGTGDSETQYF